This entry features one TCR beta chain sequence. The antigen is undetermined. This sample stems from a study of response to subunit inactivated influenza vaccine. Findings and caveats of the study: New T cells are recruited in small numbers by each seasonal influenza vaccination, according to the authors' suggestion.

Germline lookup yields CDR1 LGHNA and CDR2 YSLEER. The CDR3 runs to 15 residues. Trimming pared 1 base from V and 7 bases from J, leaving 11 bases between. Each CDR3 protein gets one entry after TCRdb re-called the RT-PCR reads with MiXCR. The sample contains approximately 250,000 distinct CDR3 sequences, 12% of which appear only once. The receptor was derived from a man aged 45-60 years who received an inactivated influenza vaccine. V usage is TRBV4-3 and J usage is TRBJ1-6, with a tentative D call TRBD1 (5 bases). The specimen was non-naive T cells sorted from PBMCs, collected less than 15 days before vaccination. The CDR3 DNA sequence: TGCGCCAGCAGCCAAGGGTCGACAGACAATTCACCCCTCCACTTT. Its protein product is CASSQGSTDNSPLHF.